Shown below are 8 T cell receptor beta chains from a single sample sequenced in a study of T cells expressing NK-cell markers (dated by TCRdb to the early 2020s). The library came from 5' RACE. TCRdb shows the sequencer as Illumina HiSeq 2000. After TCRdb reprocessed the reads, each CDR3 protein sequence was kept as one row, without DNA. For this sample, the table gives 130,000 to 150,000 distinct CDR3 sequences. Around 12% of the sample is taken by the ten largest. The sequencing sample was made of blood T cells: a sorted CD56 or NKG2C T cell subset, CD4+ or CD8+ T cells, or bulk PBMC T cells (not recorded which). These receptors were taken from a man between 18 and 29 years old in good health. Donor details come from another sample of the same person, matched by shared clones.

The chain has TRBV27 and TRBJ2-4; TCRdb's assignment of TRBD1 cannot be checked, as there is no DNA. This CDR3 is built from 15 residues. Germline V CDR1 and CDR2: MNHEY, SMNVEV (reference sequence). The CDR3 sequence is CASSSWTGLQNIQYF.

The chain couples TRBV10-2 to TRBJ2-1; TCRdb indicates TRBD2, and absent DNA this call remains unverified. The CDR3 extends over 14 amino acids. The V gene's germline CDR1 is WSHSY and CDR2 SAAADI. CDR3: CASTKTGVGNEQFF.

The chain couples TRBV10-2 to TRBJ2-1; TCRdb selects TRBD1, and the lack of DNA leaves this call unchecked. The CDR3 runs to 15 residues. Germline CDR1 and CDR2: WSHSY and SAAADI. CDR3 protein: CASSEPWTGNNEQFF.

The chain has TRBV6-1 and TRBJ2-3. Germline lookup yields CDR1 MNHNS and CDR2 SASEGT. The CDR3 is made up of 12 amino acids. The CDR3 loop reads CASRLTADTQYF.

V gene TRBV4-2 combines with J gene TRBJ2-2; the D call of TRBD2 rests on TCRdb alone, since no DNA is present to check it. Germline V gives CDR1 LGHNA, CDR2 YNFKEQ. This CDR3 is built from 16 residues. The CDR3 loop reads CASSQLAGGPPGELFF.

The J gene is TRBJ2-3, the V gene TRBV20-1; with no DNA, the TCRdb D assignment of TRBD1 cannot be verified. Germline V gene lookup returns CDR1 DFQATT and CDR2 SNEGSKA (reference sequence). The CDR3 spans 16 residues. The CDR3: CSATASGRWSTDTQYF.

This sequence joins TRBV5-6 and TRBJ1-3. This CDR3 comprises 14 residues. From germline, CDR1 is SGHDT and CDR2 YYEEEE. This chain's CDR3 is CASSLDRPGNTIYF.

The chain carries TRBV4-3 and TRBJ2-1; the TCRdb D gene call, TRBD1, has no DNA to confirm it. Germline V CDR1 and CDR2: LGHNA, YSLEER. The CDR3 is 15 amino acids. CDR3 sequence reads: CASSQDTGAYNEQFF.